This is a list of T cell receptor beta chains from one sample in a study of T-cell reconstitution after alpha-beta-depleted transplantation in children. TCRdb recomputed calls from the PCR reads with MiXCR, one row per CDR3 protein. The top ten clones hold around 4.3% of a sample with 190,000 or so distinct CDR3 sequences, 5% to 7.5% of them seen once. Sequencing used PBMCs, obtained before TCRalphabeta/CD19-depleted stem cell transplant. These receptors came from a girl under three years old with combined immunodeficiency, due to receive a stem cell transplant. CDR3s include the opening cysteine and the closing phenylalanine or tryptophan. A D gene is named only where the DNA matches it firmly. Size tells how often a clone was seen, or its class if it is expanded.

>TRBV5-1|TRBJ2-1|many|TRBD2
TGCGCCAGCTCTCCCCTAGCGGGTCTCGATGAGCAGTTCTTC
CASSPLAGLDEQFF
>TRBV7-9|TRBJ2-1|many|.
TGTGCCAGCAGCTTAGTTCGGCGGCTAGAAGACAATGAGCAGTTCTTC
CASSLVRRLEDNEQFF
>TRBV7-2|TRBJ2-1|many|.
TGTGCCAGCAGAACCCCGGGACTCAGCTCCAATGAGCAGTTCTTC
CASRTPGLSSNEQFF
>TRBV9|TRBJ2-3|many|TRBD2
TGTGCCAGCAGCCCCAGGACTAGCGGGAGTAGGGATACGCAGTATTTT
CASSPRTSGSRDTQYF
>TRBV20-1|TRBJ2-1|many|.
TGCAGTGCTAGAGATTTCCTCGGGAGCTCCTACAATGAGCAGTTCTTC
CSARDFLGSSYNEQFF
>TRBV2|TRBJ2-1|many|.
TGTGCCAGCAAGCCTGGTGTAGGGGATGCATATGAGCAGTTCTTC
CASKPGVGDAYEQFF
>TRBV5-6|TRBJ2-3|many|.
TGTGCCAGCAGCCGGGGACTGGGCACAGATACGCAGTATTTT
CASSRGLGTDTQYF
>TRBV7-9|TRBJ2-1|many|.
TGTGCCAGCAGCTTAGCGTTGCTCCCAACCGAGGGGTTCTTC
CASSLALLPTEGFF
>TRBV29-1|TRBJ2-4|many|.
TGCAGCGTTGAAGGGGCTCATCTAGCCAAAAACATTCAGTACTTC
CSVEGAHLAKNIQYF
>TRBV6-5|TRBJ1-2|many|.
TGTGCCAGCAGTTACGCCGGGGGTGGCTATGGCTACACCTTC
CASSYAGGGYGYTF
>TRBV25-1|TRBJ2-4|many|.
TGTGCCAGCAGGTCCCAGCCCCCCGTCATTCAGTACTTC
CASRSQPPVIQYF
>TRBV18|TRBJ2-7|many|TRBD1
TGTGCCAGCTACGGAACAGGGGCCTACGAGCAGTACTTC
CASYGTGAYEQYF
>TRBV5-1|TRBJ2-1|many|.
TGCGCCAGCAGCTTGGCTAGACTCGCCAATGAGCAGTTCTTC
CASSLARLANEQFF